A single sample is the source of the 19 T cell receptor beta chains below, sequenced in a study of T cells in tuberculosis. The protocol was immunoSEQ multiplex PCR, while the TCRdb copy is restricted to in-frame clones and leaves out a portion. The sample includes about 44,000 clones, roughly 96% of them seen just once. Sequencing was done on a sample of PBMCs. The receptors were gathered from a donor aged 10-29 years with latent tuberculosis or without tuberculosis infection.

The V gene is TRBV7-8, the J gene TRBJ1-2; D possibly corresponds to TRBD1 (5 bases). The CDR3 contains 16 residues. Germline loops: CDR1 SGHVS, CDR2 FQNEAQ. Trimming left V 1 base short and J 4 bases short, with 16 bases between. The CDR3 DNA is TGTGCCAGCAGCTTAGGGGCTGGAGGGGCAGGCTATGGCTACACCTTC. Amino acid sequence: CASSLGAGGAGYGYTF. Variable domain in full (rest from reference TRBV7-8 and TRBJ1-2): GAGVSQSPRYKVAKRGQDVALRCDPISGHVSLFWYQQALGQGPEFLTYFQNEAQLDKSGLPSDRFFAERPEGSVSTLKIQRTQQEDSAVYLCASSLGAGGAGYGYTFGSGTRLTVV.

This chain joins TRBV5-1 and TRBJ1-4; 7 bases are shared with TRBD1. The CDR3 contains 16 residues. The germline gives CDR1 SGHRS, CDR2 YFSETQ. The J segment lost 2 bases and the V segment lost 4 bases, leaving 8 bases of the junction unmatched. The CDR3 sequence: CASSPSRGQTNEKLFF. Here the CDR3 DNA reads TGCGCCAGCAGCCCCTCGAGGGGACAGACTAATGAAAAACTGTTTTTT.

The chain has TRBV6-5 and TRBJ2-3; a possible D gene is TRBD2 (6 bases). CDR1 and CDR2 (germline): MNHEY, SVGAGI. The CDR3 is 14 amino acids. Trimming stripped 6 bases from V and 2 bases from J, with 12 bases between. DNA for the CDR3: TGTGCCAGCAGACCTTTAGCGGCCACAGATACGCAGTATTTT. Protein product: CASRPLAATDTQYF.

The rearrangement joins TRBV25-1 to TRBJ2-7; 7 bases match TRBD1. Germline CDR1 MGHDK, CDR2 SYGVNS. This CDR3 has 13 residues. J gave up 3 bases and V 6 bases, and 5 bases lay outside the gene matches. This CDR3 is CASSRDRDYEQYF. The CDR3 DNA reads TGTGCCAGCAGCCGGGACAGAGACTACGAGCAGTACTTC.

The rearrangement links TRBV19 to TRBJ2-7, with a tentative D call TRBD1 (5 bases). The V gene lost 5 bases and the J gene lost 2 bases, with 13 bases spanning the gap. Germline V gives CDR1 LNHDA, CDR2 SQIVND (reference sequence). The CDR3 extends over 14 amino acids. The DNA for the CDR3 is TGTGCCAGTAGTGGGTCGGCAGGGCCCTACGAGCAGTACTTC. It is translated as CASSGSAGPYEQYF.

The chain is built from TRBV18 and TRBJ1-1; maybe TRBD1 (6 bases). CDR1 is KGHSH, CDR2 LQKENI, per germline. V was shortened by 6 bases and J by 2 bases, with 13 bases between the two germline ends. This CDR3 comprises 14 residues. CDR3 coding DNA: TGTGCCAGCTCTTCGACAGGAAGAAACACTGAAGCTTTCTTT. Its protein product is CASSSTGRNTEAFF.

The chain employs TRBV30 and TRBJ2-1; D might be TRBD1 (5 bases). V lost 0 bases and J lost 3, with 12 bases in between. This CDR3 region has 15 residues. Germline-derived CDR1 and CDR2 are GTSNPN and SVGIG (reference sequence). The chain's CDR3 is CAWSVSQVDYNEQFF. The CDR3 DNA sequence: TGTGCCTGGAGTGTTTCACAGGTAGACTACAATGAGCAGTTCTTC.

The chain couples TRBV5-1 to TRBJ1-3; the match to TRBD1 covers 7 bases. The CDR3 runs 16 residues. Germline V gives CDR1 SGHRS, CDR2 YFSETQ. Losses at the gene ends were 4 bases for V and 2 bases for J; bases not matched to a gene: 9. CDR3 region: CASSPRQGVTGNTIYF. The CDR3 DNA reads TGCGCCAGCAGCCCGCGACAGGGAGTGACTGGAAACACCATATATTTT.

The V and J genes are TRBV10-3 and TRBJ1-2, with a weak D call TRBD1 (5 bases). V was trimmed by 3 bases and J by 4 bases, leaving 9 bases between them. CDR1 is ENHRY, CDR2 SYGVKD, per germline. This CDR3 is built from 13 residues. CDR3 sequence: CAISDRAPYGYTF. The CDR3 nucleotides read TGTGCCATCAGTGACAGGGCTCCCTATGGCTACACCTTC.

This chain joins TRBV9 and TRBJ2-3, with 8 bases identical to TRBD2. The CDR3 contains 15 residues. V was clipped by 4 bases and J by 4 bases; unmatched bases: 8. Germline assignment: CDR1 SGDLS and CDR2 YYNGEE. CDR3 coding DNA: TGTGCCAGCAGCCCCCTCCGGGAGGGGGCAGATACGCAGTATTTT. Its translation: CASSPLREGADTQYF. Based on the CDR3 plus reference TRBV9 and TRBJ2-3, the full variable domain is DSGVTQTPKHLITATGQRVTLRCSPRSGDLSVYWYQQSLDQGLQFLIQYYNGEERAKGNILERFSAQQFPDLHSELNLSSLELGDSALYFCASSPLREGADTQYFGPGTRLTVL.

The V and J genes are TRBV6-5 and TRBJ1-2, with 8 nucleotides matching TRBD1. The CDR3 has 15 residues. V was clipped by 0 bases and J by 6 bases; unmatched bases: 6. Germline assignment: CDR1 MNHEY and CDR2 SVGAGI. CDR3: CASSYSGRGLDGYTF. The CDR3 bases are TGTGCCAGCAGTTACTCTGGCAGGGGGCTCGATGGCTACACCTTC.

This clone appeared once. The genes are TRBV5-6 and TRBJ2-5; TRBD1 agrees at 7 bases. The CDR3 is 14 residues long. Germline V CDR1 and CDR2: SGHDT, YYEEEE. The V and J ends lost 3 bases and 1 base, in that order; junction bases with no gene match: 3. CDR3 residues: CASSSGQIQETQYF. CDR3 coding DNA: TGTGCCAGCAGCTCGGGACAGATCCAAGAGACCCAGTACTTC.

This chain connects TRBV18 to TRBJ2-1, with 9 bases that match TRBD1. This CDR3 contains 14 residues. Germline V CDR1 and CDR2: KGHSH, LQKENI. J lost 6 bases, V lost 3 bases, and 3 bases had no gene match. CDR3 region: CASSPRGQGNEQFF. The CDR3 bases are TGTGCCAGCTCACCGAGGGGACAGGGCAATGAGCAGTTCTTC.

This clone was detected only a few times. This chain joins TRBV28 and TRBJ2-6; TRBD2 matches 8 bases. Germline CDR1 and CDR2: MDHEN and SYDVKM. The CDR3 extends over 17 amino acids. With V trimmed by 2 bases and J by 2 bases, 5 bases remained unmatched. CDR3 bases: TGTGCCAGCAGTTTAGTAAGCGGGAGACCTGGGGCCAACGTCCTGACTTTC. It translates to CASSLVSGRPGANVLTF.

The chain links TRBV12-5 to TRBJ1-1; possibly TRBD1 for D (5 bases). The CDR3 has 13 residues. Germline assignment: CDR1 LGHNT and CDR2 FRNRAP. V was trimmed by 5 bases and J by 1 base, leaving 8 bases between them. The CDR3 DNA reads TGTGCTAGTGGTACCACAGGGAACACTGAAGCTTTCTTT. It encodes CASGTTGNTEAFF.

The chain carries TRBV5-4 and TRBJ1-1; D is possibly TRBD1 (5 bases). CDR3 length: 15 amino acids. V gave up 2 bases and J gave up 3 bases, with 14 bases separating them. Germline values: CDR1 SGHNT, CDR2 YYREEE (reference sequence). For the CDR3, the DNA is TGTGCCAGCAGCTTTATGATAGGGGTAGACACTGAAGCTTTCTTT. Translation: CASSFMIGVDTEAFF.

The chain carries TRBV6-6 and TRBJ2-3, with 9 bases aligning to TRBD1. V shed 6 bases, J shed 5 bases, and the junction held 6 bases outside the gene matches. The CDR3 has 14 residues. Germline V CDR1 and CDR2: MNHNY, SVGAGI (reference sequence). CDR3 sequence reads: CASRIQGAQDTQYF. The DNA for the CDR3 is TGTGCCAGCAGAATACAGGGGGCGCAAGATACGCAGTATTTT.

The chain has TRBV27 and TRBJ2-7, with D perhaps TRBD1 (6 bases). The CDR3 extends over 14 amino acids. The germline V gene encodes CDR1 MNHEY and CDR2 SMNVEV (reference sequence). Trimming removed 3 bases from V and 2 bases from J, with 11 bases in between. Written as DNA, the CDR3 is TGTGCCAGCAGTTTCCAGGGGTTGACCTACGAGCAGTACTTC. It is translated as CASSFQGLTYEQYF.

Written as DNA, the CDR3 is TGTGCCAGCAGTGATTTATCCCAAGAGACCCAGTACTTC. Protein product: CASSDLSQETQYF. This chain links TRBV6-1 with TRBJ2-5, with D unresolved. This CDR3 contains 13 residues. Trimming removed 3 bases at V and 1 base at J, with 6 bases between. Per germline, CDR1 MNHNS and CDR2 SASEGT.